Described below is a single T cell receptor beta chain sequence and its context. Its target antigen remains unknown. Base qualities are missing; no much larger clone stands one base away. The entry originates in a study of cytomegalovirus exposure and HLA in healthy donors (dated 2017 in TCRdb). Study-level background: In an earlier analysis of roughly 590 of the donors, approximately 260 Gb of sequence data and 117 million unique TCR beta sequences from about 179 million T cells were reported. A later analysis re-examined previously published TCR beta repertoires from just over 650 donors and added high-resolution HLA genotyping to investigate patterns of TCR occurrence. Donor age, sex, ethnicity and CMV serostatus were compiled together with the repertoire data. A separate validation cohort of 100 to 150 different subjects was used in addition to the approximately 700-subject first cohort. The number of typed donors differed by locus: 629-630 for A, B, C, DRB1 and DQB1; 500 to 550 for DQA1; 606 for DPA1; and roughly 450 for DPB1. HLA typing covered class I and class II loci at four-digit resolution. About 300 gigabases of sequencing data and approximately 84 million unique TCR sequences were included in an early release covering about 700 HLA-typed donors. Across around 400 genotyped donors of the cohort, an average of roughly 230,000 unique TCR beta nucleotide sequences per donor were sequenced, and 15% to 20% of those sequences were non-productive. All discovery cohort repertoires had been generated using a single sequencing platform. The study aimed to test whether cataloging public T cell receptors could reveal signatures of past pathogen exposure. Rather than drawing on any new phenotypic data, the later analysis identified candidate immune exposures from TCR beta sequences and the way those sequences occurred across donors. In a later genetic analysis, genome-wide SNP genotypes for about 60% of the 666 donors were used, and that subset was treated as a discovery cohort. High-throughput TCR immunosequencing, statistical association of individual TCRs with disease status, and machine learning were combined to predict cytomegalovirus infection status. Using immunosequencing, the study profiled T cell repertoires from 666 subjects and related those repertoires to cytomegalovirus serostatus. To decide whether each TCR beta V gene segment behaved as functional or pseudogenic, an earlier analysis of some 540 of the donors relied on high-throughput TCR beta sequencing. Of the roughly 390 genotyped donors, around 81% fell in the genetic ancestry cluster associated with self-reported Caucasian donors. Four or five DR-DQ haplotypes were handled as single units for association and clustering because linkage in the cohort was strong.

Measured from the cysteine to the phenylalanine, the CDR3 is 15 residues long. The kept DNA is CDR3 alone, 45 bases in frame from the first base. CDR1 and CDR2 were assigned from the germline V gene as SNHLY and FYNNEI. Ends trimmed: V by 0 bases, J by 6 bases; bases unmatched to a gene: 5. The paper as a whole reports these results and caveats: The earlier analysis of about 600 of the donors excluded 15 to 20 rarely observed V segments, including chromosome 9 orphons, because counts were too low. A cluster of highly shared sequence variants was judged likely to be a technical artifact of the sequencing pipeline. Cytomegalovirus status was reported to be diagnosed by the classifier with high specificity and sensitivity in both the original and validation cohorts. A few of the identified cytomegalovirus-associated TCR beta chains were confirmed in vitro to be specific for cytomegalovirus antigens. In a later analysis, several top co-occurrence clusters were reported to appear linked to parvovirus B19, influenza, CMV and Epstein-Barr virus. It was suggested by the authors that the approach could potentially be generalized to other disease states and immunological phenotypes. Linkage disequilibrium might explain the correlated functional status among segregating V segments, but an unknown experimental factor could not be excluded. Most CMV-associated TCR beta chains appeared to be HLA-restricted in a later analysis, and the HLA associations seemed to be driven largely by CMV exposure. In a later analysis, some 17,000 TCR beta sequences were associated with specific HLA alleles at a false discovery rate of 0.05. The cohort was sequenced for TCR beta chains only, and without alpha or paired-chain data the features that could be detected were limited. While some public TCRs were present in many individuals, most TCR sequences turned up only very rarely across donors. In a later analysis, HLA-associated TCR beta chains were found to be more clonally expanded and to have lower generation probabilities than equally common non-associated chains. Because HLA typing was unavailable for some donors at each locus, only the typed subset was used in association tests. In a later analysis, TCR association rates were found to vary across HLA loci, with the most associated TCRs seen for DRB1 alleles and the fewest for HLA-C alleles. Sequencing depth was assumed to be roughly uniform across donors in the presence/absence analyses, though that assumption may not hold. A further reported finding was that TCR beta sequences accurately predicted the HLA-A and HLA-B alleles for most subjects in the first cohort. CMV serostatus was the only immune exposure information available for the cohort. When HLA alleles, especially DR and DQ, strongly co-occurred, attributing TCR associations to individual alleles was difficult. V-gene and J-gene trimming of TCR beta chains was associated with a missense DCLRE1C variant in a later genetic analysis, and the association was replicated in an independent cohort. A total of about 180 TCR beta chains were listed by the study as associated with cytomegalovirus. In an earlier analysis of around 600 of the donors, most TCR beta V segments were observed in productive rearrangements about 90% or about 30% of the time, broadly matching IMGT annotations. Because the 87-base-pair reads could not distinguish some IMGT-functional V segments, including TRBV6-2 and TRBV6-3, those segments were excluded. In a later genetic analysis, fewer N-insertions in productive TCRs were reported among donors in an Asian-associated ancestry cluster than the approximately 670-donor mean.

Library method: the immunoSEQ multiplex PCR assay. The multiplex PCR relied on a mix of 60 forward primers for TCR Vbeta segments and 13 reverse primers for TCR Jbeta segments. Amplification of the CDR3 region of rearranged TCR beta genes was performed with a multiplex PCR assay on genomic DNA. The Illumina HiSeq System was used to sequence the amplified TCR beta libraries as 87-base-pair reads. The original methods were these. A later analysis counted some 74 million unique TCR beta chains across the 550 to 750 repertoires, and 10 million to 11 million of these chains were shared by at least two donors. A nearest-neighbor algorithm error-corrected the raw reads and collapsed the reads into unique sequences, merging closely related sequences to remove PCR and sequencing errors. Alignment of CDR3 sequences to IMGT reference sequences was used to assign V, D and J gene segments. For a sequence to be retained, at least a six-nucleotide match to both a V gene segment and a J gene segment was required. A rearrangement was called productive if the CDR3 had no stop codons and remained in frame with V and J, and every other rearrangement was called non-productive. Following IMGT convention, CDR3 was defined as the stretch from the second conserved V-encoded cysteine to the conserved J-encoded phenylalanine. The earlier analysis of about 620 of the donors excluded sequences that lacked an unambiguous match to a single V gene segment. In an earlier analysis of a few hundred of the donors, a V segment was called functional when productive rearrangements were above 56.7%, and segregating when the standard deviation between donors exceeded 5%. A statistical classification framework was built to diagnose cytomegalovirus status from the catalog of TCR beta chain sequences. In a later analysis, V and J genes were assigned by comparing TCR nucleotide sequences against IMGT/GENE-DB human TR gene sequences. A later analysis assigned CDR3 sequences and most-parsimonious VDJ recombination scenarios with the TCRdist pipeline. A later analysis defined each TCR beta chain by its CDR3 amino acid sequence plus V-gene family, and excluded reads lacking a unique V-gene family. In a later analysis, around 650 highly shared, low-generation-probability nucleotide sequences were removed to address suspected cross-contamination and a sequencing artifact. In a later analysis, a clonal expansion index was calculated for each public chain from normalized within-repertoire ranks of inferred template counts. A later analysis computed generation probabilities with a VDJ recombination model fitted to out-of-frame rearrangements, and checked the results against IGoR. In a later analysis, TCR-TCR, TCR-HLA and TCR-CMV co-occurrence was scored with hypergeometric tests, and a repertoire-size bias correction was applied to TCR pairs. False discovery rates were estimated in a later analysis by permuting HLA or CMV assignments 20 times. In a later analysis, co-occurring TCRs were grouped using DBSCAN, and TCRdist sequence similarity was added for clustering within HLA-allele-positive subsets. Co-occurrence clustering excluded repertoires with fewer than 30,000 or more than 120,000 public chains, plus five with anomalous nucleotide sharing. TCRdb's version of the immuneACCESS table is confined to in-frame rearrangements and falls short of the full clone set. An unresolved V gene accounts for under half of the shortfall where checked; the remainder is of unknown origin. The V and J calls and clone size come from that table; D and trimming were worked out from the DNA. Present in this sample are fewer than 200,000 clones, approximately 80% of which were seen just once. Roughly 4.7% of the sample goes to the ten largest clones.

The cohort comprised around 690 healthy bone marrow donors. Cohort members were all nominally healthy when sampled, although unrecorded immune exposures were likely present. The donor was CMV seronegative and was included in the group of 352 seronegative cohort members. A peripheral blood sample was collected from each donor, and TCR beta sequencing was performed on peripheral blood mononuclear cells. Genomic DNA extraction from the blood cell samples was performed with the Qiagen DNeasy Blood Extraction Kit. The TCR originated in a man aged 30 to 45 in good health and CMV-seronegative. The specimen sequenced was PBMCs. The chain was built from TRBV2 and TRBJ2-1, with 7 bases matching TRBD2. The DNA sequence reads TGTGCCAGCAGTGAAGCACCGGGAGGACCCAATGAGCAGTTCTTC. This is translated as CASSEAPGGPNEQFF. The CDR3 plus the reference TRBV2 and TRBJ2-1 genes for the other parts give the full variable domain: EPEVTQTPSHQVTQMGQEVILRCVPISNHLYFYWYRQILGQKVEFLVSFYNNEISEKSEIFDDQFSVERPDGSNFTLKIRSTKLEDSAMYFCASSEAPGGPNEQFFGPGTRLTVL.